Listed below are T cell receptor beta chains from one sample, sequenced in a study of blood T cell repertoires in COVID-19. The assay was immunoSEQ multiplex PCR, and TCRdb's table has in-frame clones only and misses some. This table holds under 45,000 clones, 88% found once. The sequencing input was peripheral blood. The source is a man aged 55-75 years with active COVID-19. CDR3s include the opening cysteine and the closing phenylalanine or tryptophan. D genes are given only for firm matches. Clone size is shown for a subset of rows, as once, few, many or a class of expanded clone.

TRBD1	-	TRBV28	TRBJ2-2	TGTGCCAGCAGTTTCAGTTTAGGACAGGGGGCTTTAGCCGGGGAGCTGTTTTTT	CASSFSLGQGALAGELFF
TRBD2	-	TRBV9	TRBJ2-2	TGTGCCAGCAGCCCAGGACTAGCGGGAACGGTCGGGGAGCTGTTTTTT	CASSPGLAGTVGELFF
TRBD2	-	TRBV30	TRBJ2-6	TGTGCCTGGAGGGGACTAGCGGGACAGGCTGGGGCCAACGTCCTGACTTTC	CAWRGLAGQAGANVLTF
TRBD2	once	TRBV7-2	TRBJ2-3	TGTGCCAGCAGCTTAGTTTTGGGGGAGGGTACGCAGTATTTT	CASSLVLGEGTQYF
TRBD2	-	TRBV10-2	TRBJ2-1	TGCGCCAGCAGTCAGAGACTAGCGGGGAGGAATGAGCAGTTCTTC	CASSQRLAGRNEQFF
-	-	TRBV12-3/TRBV12-4	TRBJ1-1	TGTGCCAGCAGTTTAGGGCAGGGGGCTTTCTTT	CASSLGQGAFF
-	-	TRBV27	TRBJ2-7	TGTGCCAGCAGTTCCTATCCCTCCGGAGTAGGGGGGGGGTACGAGCAGTACTTC	CASSSYPSGVGGGYEQYF
-	few	TRBV7-2	TRBJ2-1	TGTGCCAGCACAGGAGGGCCTACAGGGGACAATGAGCAGTTCTTC	CASTGGPTGDNEQFF
TRBD2	-	TRBV5-8	TRBJ2-2	TGTGCCAGCAGCTTGGTTACGGGAGGGCCGACCGGGGAGCTGTTTTTT	CASSLVTGGPTGELFF
TRBD2	-	TRBV6-6	TRBJ2-5	TGTGCCAGCAGTTACGGGGGGGGAGCGGGCGAAGAGACCCAGTACTTC	CASSYGGGAGEETQYF
-	-	TRBV7-9	TRBJ1-1	TGTGCCAGCAGCGAGAAAGTTCTGAACACTGAAGCTTTCTTT	CASSEKVLNTEAFF
-	-	TRBV2	TRBJ1-4	TGTGCCAGCCGACCCCCCAGGGACATCGGAAAACTGTTTTTT	CASRPPRDIGKLFF
-	-	TRBV5-1	TRBJ2-2	TGCGCCAGCAGCCTGACAGTGGTCGGGGAGCTGTTTTTT	CASSLTVVGELFF
-	-	TRBV21-1	TRBJ1-5	TGTGCCAGCAGCAAACCCTTTTTGAGCGGTAGCAATCAGCCCCAGCATTTT	CASSKPFLSGSNQPQHF
TRBD2	-	TRBV5-6	TRBJ2-2	TGTGCCAGCAGCTCAAACCGACTAGCGGGTATGGCCGGGGAGCTGTTTTTT	CASSSNRLAGMAGELFF
-	-	TRBV9	TRBJ2-3	TGTGCCAGCAGCGTAGTGTCTCGCACAGATACGCAGTATTTT	CASSVVSRTDTQYF
TRBD1	-	TRBV28	TRBJ1-3	TGTGCCAGCAGTCCGGGACAGGGACACACCATATATTTT	CASSPGQGHTIYF
TRBD2	few	TRBV6-4	TRBJ2-1	TGTGCCAGCAGTACTAGCGGGAGGACCGGGGCGGAGCAGTTCTTC	CASSTSGRTGAEQFF
TRBD2	-	TRBV5-5	TRBJ2-3	TGTGCCAGCAGCTTGTGGGGGGGACTAGCGGGAGGAGATACGCAGTATTTT	CASSLWGGLAGGDTQYF
-	-	TRBV10-3	TRBJ2-7	TGTGCCATCAGGGGACTTGCGGGCTACGAGCAGTACTTC	CAIRGLAGYEQYF
-	-	TRBV7-9	TRBJ1-3	TGTGCCAGCAGCTCAGGGAGAAACACCATATATTTT	CASSSGRNTIYF
TRBD1	-	TRBV5-1	TRBJ2-7	TGCGCCAGCAGCTTGGGTCACCGGGACAGCTCCTACGAGCAGTACTTC	CASSLGHRDSSYEQYF
TRBD2	once	TRBV6-1	TRBJ2-1	TGTGCCAGCAGTGAGGCTAGCGGGGGGACCTACAATGAGCAGTTCTTC	CASSEASGGTYNEQFF
-	-	TRBV14	TRBJ1-1	TGTGCCAGCAGCCGACAGGTGAACACTGAAGCTTTCTTT	CASSRQVNTEAFF
-	-	TRBV7-6	TRBJ2-2	TGTGCCAGCAGCTTAATAGGAGGGTCGGGCACCGGGGAGCTGTTTTTT	CASSLIGGSGTGELFF
-	-	TRBV5-1	TRBJ2-6	TGCGCCAGCAGCCTAGTTCACTCTGGGGCCAACGTCCTGACTTTC	CASSLVHSGANVLTF
TRBD1	-	TRBV5-1	TRBJ2-5	TGCGCCAGCAGCTTGGGGGGACAGGGGGCGCAGGAGACCCAGTACTTC	CASSLGGQGAQETQYF
-	-	TRBV2	TRBJ2-2	TGTGCCAGCACCCCGCTGTCGGGGGGCCCCGGGGAGCTGTTTTTT	CASTPLSGGPGELFF
-	-	TRBV12-3/TRBV12-4	TRBJ1-2	TGTGCCAGCAGCGCCGACAGCCTGTATGGCTACACCTTC	CASSADSLYGYTF
TRBD2	few	TRBV3-1/TRBV3-2	TRBJ2-7	TGTGCCAGCAGCCGGAGCTTCAGCGGGAGCTCCTACGAGCAGTACTTC	CASSRSFSGSSYEQYF
TRBD1	-	TRBV7-9	TRBJ1-2	TGTGCCAGCAGCCGGGGACAGCCCCGTTATGGCTACACCTTC	CASSRGQPRYGYTF
TRBD1	medium-sized	TRBV7-6	TRBJ2-7	TGTGCCAGCAGCCCCGGCGGACAGGGAATCTACGAGCAGTACTTC	CASSPGGQGIYEQYF
TRBD2	-	TRBV3-1/TRBV3-2	TRBJ2-3	TGTGCCAGCAGCCAAGATTTAGCGGGAGGGCCGTTCGTTGCTTCGCAGTATTTT	CASSQDLAGGPFVASQYF
TRBD1	-	TRBV24-1	TRBJ2-5	TGTGCCACCAGTACAGGGGGCGCTGAGACCCAGTACTTC	CATSTGGAETQYF
TRBD2	-	TRBV7-9	TRBJ2-7	TGTGCCAGCAGCTCGACTAGCGGGATGTTCGAGCAGTACTTC	CASSSTSGMFEQYF
-	-	TRBV9	TRBJ1-2	TGTGCCAGCAGCTCCCGAGGGGGGGGGCAGAAGGACAACTATGGCTACACCTTC	CASSSRGGGQKDNYGYTF
TRBD2	-	TRBV5-1	TRBJ2-1	TGCGCCAGCACTCTAGCGGCAAATGAGCAGTTCTTC	CASTLAANEQFF